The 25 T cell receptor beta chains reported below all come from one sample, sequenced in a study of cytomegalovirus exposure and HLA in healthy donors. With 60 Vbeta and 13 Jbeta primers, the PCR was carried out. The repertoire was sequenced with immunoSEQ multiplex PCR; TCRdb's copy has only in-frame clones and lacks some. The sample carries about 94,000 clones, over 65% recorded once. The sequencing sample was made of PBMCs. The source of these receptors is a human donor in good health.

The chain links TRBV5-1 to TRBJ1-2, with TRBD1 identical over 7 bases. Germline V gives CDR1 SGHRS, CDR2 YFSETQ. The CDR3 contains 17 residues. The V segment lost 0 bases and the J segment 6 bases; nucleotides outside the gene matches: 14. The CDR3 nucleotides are TGCGCCAGCAGCTTGGCCAGTTTCGCAACCGGGACAGATGGCTACACCTTC. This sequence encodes CASSLASFATGTDGYTF.

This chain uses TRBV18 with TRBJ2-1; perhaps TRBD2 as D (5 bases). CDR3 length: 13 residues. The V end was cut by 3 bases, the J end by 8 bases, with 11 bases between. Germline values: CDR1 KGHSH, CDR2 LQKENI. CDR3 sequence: CASSPLGVHEQFF. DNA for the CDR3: TGTGCCAGCTCACCGCTCGGGGTGCATGAGCAGTTCTTC.

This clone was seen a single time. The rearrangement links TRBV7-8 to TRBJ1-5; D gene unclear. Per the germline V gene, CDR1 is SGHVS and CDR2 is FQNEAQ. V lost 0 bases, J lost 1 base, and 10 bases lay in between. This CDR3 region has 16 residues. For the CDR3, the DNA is TGTGCCAGCAGCTTAGCCAGGACGGGGAGCAATCAGCCCCAGCATTTT. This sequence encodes CASSLARTGSNQPQHF. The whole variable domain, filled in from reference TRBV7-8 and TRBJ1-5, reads GAGVSQSPRYKVAKRGQDVALRCDPISGHVSLFWYQQALGQGPEFLTYFQNEAQLDKSGLPSDRFFAERPEGSVSTLKIQRTQQEDSAVYLCASSLARTGSNQPQHFGDGTRLSIL.

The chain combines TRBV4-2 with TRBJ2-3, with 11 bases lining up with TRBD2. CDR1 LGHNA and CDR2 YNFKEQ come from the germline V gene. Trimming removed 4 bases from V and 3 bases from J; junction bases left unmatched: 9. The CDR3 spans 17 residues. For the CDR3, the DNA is TGTGCCAGCAGCCTAGCGACTAGCGGGATACGGACAGATACGCAGTATTTT. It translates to CASSLATSGIRTDTQYF.

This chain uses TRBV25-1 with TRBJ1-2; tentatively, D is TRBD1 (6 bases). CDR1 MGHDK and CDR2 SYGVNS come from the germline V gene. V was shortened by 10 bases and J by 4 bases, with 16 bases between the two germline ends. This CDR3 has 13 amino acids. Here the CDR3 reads CATQQGEGYGYTF. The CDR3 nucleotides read TGTGCCACCCAACAGGGAGAAGGCTATGGCTACACCTTC.

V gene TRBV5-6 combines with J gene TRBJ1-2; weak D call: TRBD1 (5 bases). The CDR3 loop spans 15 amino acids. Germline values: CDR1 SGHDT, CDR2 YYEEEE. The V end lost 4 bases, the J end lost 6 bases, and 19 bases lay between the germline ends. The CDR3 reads CASSDERQKRHGYTF. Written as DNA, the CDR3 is TGTGCCAGCAGCGACGAGCGACAGAAACGACATGGCTACACCTTC.

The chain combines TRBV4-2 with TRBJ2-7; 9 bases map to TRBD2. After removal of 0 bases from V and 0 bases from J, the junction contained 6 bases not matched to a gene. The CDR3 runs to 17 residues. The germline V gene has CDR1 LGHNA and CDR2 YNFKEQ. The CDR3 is CASSQDTSSGSSYEQYF. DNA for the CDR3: TGTGCCAGCAGCCAAGATACGAGTAGCGGGAGCTCCTACGAGCAGTACTTC.

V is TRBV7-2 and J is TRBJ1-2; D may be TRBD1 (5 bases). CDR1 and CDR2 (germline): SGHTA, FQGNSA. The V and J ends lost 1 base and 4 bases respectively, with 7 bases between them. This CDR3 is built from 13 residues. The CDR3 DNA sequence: TGTGCCAGCAGCTTAGACAGGCTCTATGGCTACACCTTC. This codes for CASSLDRLYGYTF.

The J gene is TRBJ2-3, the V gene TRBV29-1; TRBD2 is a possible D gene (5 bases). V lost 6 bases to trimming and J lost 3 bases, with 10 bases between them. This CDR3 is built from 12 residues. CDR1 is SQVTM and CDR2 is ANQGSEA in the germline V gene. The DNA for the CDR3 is TGCAGCGTGTCCGGGGAGACAGATACGCAGTATTTT. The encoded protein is CSVSGETDTQYF.

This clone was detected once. In DNA, the CDR3 is TGCGCCAGCAGCTTGGAAGGGACTACCGGAGAGACCCAGTACTTC. Amino acids: CASSLEGTTGETQYF. The chain joins TRBV5-1 to TRBJ2-5; 7 positions match TRBD2. The V gene end was trimmed by 0 bases and the J gene end by 4 bases; junction bases not matched to a gene: 6. Germline values: CDR1 SGHRS, CDR2 YFSETQ. The CDR3 covers 15 residues.

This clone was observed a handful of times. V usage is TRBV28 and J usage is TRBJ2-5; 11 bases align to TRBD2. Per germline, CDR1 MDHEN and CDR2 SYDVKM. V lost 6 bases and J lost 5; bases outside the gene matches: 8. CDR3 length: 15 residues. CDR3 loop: CASRVLAGVGETQYF. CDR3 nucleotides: TGTGCCAGCAGGGTACTAGCGGGAGTCGGTGAGACCCAGTACTTC.

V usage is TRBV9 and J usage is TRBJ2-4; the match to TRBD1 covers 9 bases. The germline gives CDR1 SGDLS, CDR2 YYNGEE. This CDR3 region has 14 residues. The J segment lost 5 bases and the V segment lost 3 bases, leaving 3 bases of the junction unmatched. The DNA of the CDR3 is TGTGCCAGCAGCGCGGGGACAGGGCAAAACATTCAGTACTTC. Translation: CASSAGTGQNIQYF. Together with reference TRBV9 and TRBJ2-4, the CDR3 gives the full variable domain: DSGVTQTPKHLITATGQRVTLRCSPRSGDLSVYWYQQSLDQGLQFLIQYYNGEERAKGNILERFSAQQFPDLHSELNLSSLELGDSALYFCASSAGTGQNIQYFGAGTRLSVL.

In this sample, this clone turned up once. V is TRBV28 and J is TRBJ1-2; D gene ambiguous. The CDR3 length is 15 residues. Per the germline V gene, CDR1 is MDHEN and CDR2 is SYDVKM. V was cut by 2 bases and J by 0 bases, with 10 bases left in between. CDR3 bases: TGTGCCAGCAGTTTAAGCCCCAACGCTAACTATGGCTACACCTTC. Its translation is CASSLSPNANYGYTF.

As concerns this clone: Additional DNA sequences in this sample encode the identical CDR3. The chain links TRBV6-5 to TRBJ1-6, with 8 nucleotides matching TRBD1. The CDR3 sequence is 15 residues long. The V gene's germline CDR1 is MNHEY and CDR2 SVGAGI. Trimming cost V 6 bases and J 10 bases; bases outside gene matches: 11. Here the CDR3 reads CASSSDRGGKSPLHF. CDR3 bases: TGTGCCAGCAGCTCCGACAGGGGTGGAAAATCACCCCTCCACTTT.

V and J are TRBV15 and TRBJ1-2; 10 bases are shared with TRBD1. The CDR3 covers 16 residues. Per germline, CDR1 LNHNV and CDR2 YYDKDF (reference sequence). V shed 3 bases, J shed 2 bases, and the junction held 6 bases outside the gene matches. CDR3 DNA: TGTGCCACCAGCAGGGGACGGGACAGGGGAAACTATGGCTACACCTTC. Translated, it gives CATSRGRDRGNYGYTF.

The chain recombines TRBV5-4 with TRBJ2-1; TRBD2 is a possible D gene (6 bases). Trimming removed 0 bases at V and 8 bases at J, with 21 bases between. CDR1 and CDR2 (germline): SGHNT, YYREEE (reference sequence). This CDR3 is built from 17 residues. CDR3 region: CASSLGLETRKEYEQFF. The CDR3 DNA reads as TGTGCCAGCAGCTTGGGGCTGGAGACTAGGAAGGAATATGAGCAGTTCTTC.

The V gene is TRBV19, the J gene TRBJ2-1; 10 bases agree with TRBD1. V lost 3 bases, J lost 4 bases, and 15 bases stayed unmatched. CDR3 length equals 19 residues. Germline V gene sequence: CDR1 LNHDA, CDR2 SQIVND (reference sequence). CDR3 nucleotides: TGTGCCAGTAGTATGGGAGGGGTGGGGACAGGGGACAGGTACAATGAGCAGTTCTTC. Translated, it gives CASSMGGVGTGDRYNEQFF.

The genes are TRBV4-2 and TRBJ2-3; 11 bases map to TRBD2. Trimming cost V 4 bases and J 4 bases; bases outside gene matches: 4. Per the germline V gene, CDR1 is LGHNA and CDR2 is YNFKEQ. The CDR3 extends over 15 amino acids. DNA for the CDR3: TGTGCCAGCAGCCTAGCGGGGGGGTTCCCAGATACGCAGTATTTT. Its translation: CASSLAGGFPDTQYF.

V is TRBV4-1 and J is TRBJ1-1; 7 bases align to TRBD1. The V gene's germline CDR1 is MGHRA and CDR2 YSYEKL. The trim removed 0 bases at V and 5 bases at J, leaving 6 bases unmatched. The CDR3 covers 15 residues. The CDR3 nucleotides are TGCGCCAGCAGCCAAGAAGGTGCAGGGGGTACTGAAGCTTTCTTT. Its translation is CASSQEGAGGTEAFF.

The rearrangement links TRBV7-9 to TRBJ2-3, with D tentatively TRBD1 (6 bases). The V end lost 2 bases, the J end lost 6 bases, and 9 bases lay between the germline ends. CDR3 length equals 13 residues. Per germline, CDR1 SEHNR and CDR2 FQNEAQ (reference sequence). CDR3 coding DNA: TGTGCCAGCAGCTTATTGGGGGCGGATACGCAGTATTTT. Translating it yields CASSLLGADTQYF.

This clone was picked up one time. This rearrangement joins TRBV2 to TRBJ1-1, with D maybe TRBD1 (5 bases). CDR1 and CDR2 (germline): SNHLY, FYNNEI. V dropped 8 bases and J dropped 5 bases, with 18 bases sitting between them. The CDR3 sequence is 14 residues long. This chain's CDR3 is CASVPREVGTEAFF. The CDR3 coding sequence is TGTGCCAGCGTCCCCAGGGAGGTGGGTACTGAAGCTTTCTTT. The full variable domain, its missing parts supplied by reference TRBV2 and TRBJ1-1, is EPEVTQTPSHQVTQMGQEVILRCVPISNHLYFYWYRQILGQKVEFLVSFYNNEISEKSEIFDDQFSVERPDGSNFTLKIRSTKLEDSAMYFCASVPREVGTEAFFGQGTRLTVV.

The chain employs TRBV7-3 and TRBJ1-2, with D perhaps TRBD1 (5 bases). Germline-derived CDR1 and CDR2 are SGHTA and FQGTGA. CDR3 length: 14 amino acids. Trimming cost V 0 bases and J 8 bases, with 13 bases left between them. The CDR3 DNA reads TGTGCCAGCAGCTTAACCGCGGGGCCGGGGGGCTACACCTTC. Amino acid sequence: CASSLTAGPGGYTF.

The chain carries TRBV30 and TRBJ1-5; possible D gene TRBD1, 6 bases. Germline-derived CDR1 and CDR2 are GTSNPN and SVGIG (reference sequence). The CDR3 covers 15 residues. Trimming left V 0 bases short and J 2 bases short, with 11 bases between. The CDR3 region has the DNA TGTGCCTGGAGTGTTACAGGGCGGCGCAATCAGCCCCAGCATTTT. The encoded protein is CAWSVTGRRNQPQHF.

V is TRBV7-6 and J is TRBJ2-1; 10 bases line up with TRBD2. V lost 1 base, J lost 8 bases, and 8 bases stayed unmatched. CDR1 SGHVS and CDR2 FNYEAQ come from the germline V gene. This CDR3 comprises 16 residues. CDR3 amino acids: CASSLVVSGGAHEQFF. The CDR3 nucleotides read TGTGCCAGCAGCTTAGTGGTCAGCGGGGGGGCTCATGAGCAGTTCTTC.

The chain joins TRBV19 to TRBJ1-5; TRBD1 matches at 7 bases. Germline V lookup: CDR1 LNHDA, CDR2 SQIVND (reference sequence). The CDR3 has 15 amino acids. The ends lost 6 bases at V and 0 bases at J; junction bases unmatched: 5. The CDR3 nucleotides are TGTGCCAGTAGCACCCCAGGGGGTAGCAATCAGCCCCAGCATTTT. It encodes CASSTPGGSNQPQHF.